This paragraph covers one TCR beta chain sequence. The antigen is unknown. Indicated time point: week 23, last vaccination. Vaccine doses each comprised 300 ug of mutant IDH1 20-mer peptide, with topical imiquimod. There are 17 residues in the CDR3. Per germline, CDR1 SGHDT and CDR2 YYEEEE. Trimming at V came to 5 bases and at J to 7 bases, leaving 14 bases not matched to a gene. Measured with immunoSEQ multiplex PCR; TCRdb has only the in-frame clones, and not every one. Here the sample spans about 30,000 clones, roughly 90% being singletons. The record originates from a study of a mutant IDH1 vaccine in newly diagnosed glioma.

The chain carries TRBV5-6 and TRBJ2-2; the match to TRBD2 covers 10 bases. Here the sequenced sample was PBMCs, taken from a glioma patient whose treatment included an IDH1 peptide vaccine. This sequence originates from a man between 35 and 55 years old with glioma. In DNA form, the CDR3 reads TGTGCCAGCAGTTACGTTGGGTCTAGCGGGAGAGTCGGGGAGCTGTTTTTT. This gives the protein CASSYVGSSGRVGELFF.